The clone carrying this T cell receptor (beta chain) was recorded many times. Its cognate antigen is unknown. CDR3 size: 11 residues. Trimming shortened V by 4 bases and J by 6 bases, and 9 bases separated the two germline ends. Germline V gene lookup returns CDR1 SQVTM and CDR2 ANQGSEA. TCR beta libraries were made by quantitative 5'-RACE with molecular barcodes. TCRdb recomputed calls from the 5' RACE reads with MiXCR, one row per CDR3 protein. The sample yields 150,000 to 200,000 distinct CDR3 sequences, around 10% seen once. The data were obtained in a study of CD8 T cells in ankylosing spondylitis. Points from the study as a whole: Seemingly distinctive of ankylosing spondylitis blood was a TCR beta motif formed by eight highly homologous variants. Existing reports had already noted some motif variants in reactive arthritis synovial fluid and blood. Matched ankylosing spondylitis synovial fluid reportedly contained a significantly enriched population of disease-linked clones.

The chain links TRBV29-1 to TRBJ1-1; D is ambiguous. The sequence derives from a male donor with ankylosing spondylitis or in good health (not recorded which). Sequenced: blood, either unsorted or a sorted T cell fraction (not recorded which). The CDR3 here is CSVARGSEAFF. The CDR3 DNA follows: TGCAGCGTTGCCCGGGGATCTGAAGCTTTCTTT.